The 13 T cell receptor beta chains listed next were all sequenced from one sample in a study of T-cell reconstitution after alpha-beta-depleted transplantation in children. Preparing the TCRbeta library involved the use of unique molecular identifiers. TCRdb recomputed calls from the PCR reads with MiXCR, one row per CDR3 protein. Among 200,000 to 300,000 distinct CDR3 sequences listed, about 12% were seen once. Sequences were derived from PBMCs from the stem cell graft donor, sampled from the stem cell graft. Every receptor here comes from a human donor who donated a stem cell graft to a child with acute lymphoblastic leukemia.

In this sample, this clonotype turned up many times. The rearrangement uses TRBV29-1 and TRBJ2-7; D remains unclear. The V end lost 0 bases, the J end lost 2 bases, and 2 bases lay between the germline ends. The CDR3 contains 11 residues. CDR1 SQVTM and CDR2 ANQGSEA come from the germline V gene. The CDR3 nucleotides are TGCAGCGTTGAAGAGGCCTACGAGCAGTACTTC. It yields the protein CSVEEAYEQYF.

This chain links TRBV7-6 with TRBJ2-1; TRBD2 agrees at 14 bases. The CDR3 runs to 18 residues. CDR1 and CDR2 (germline): SGHVS, FNYEAQ. Germline trimming cut 5 bases from V and 9 bases from J; bases unmatched to any gene: 15. Here the CDR3 reads CASSPYPMTSGRGTEQFF. CDR3 DNA: TGTGCCAGCAGCCCGTACCCTATGACTAGCGGGAGGGGGACTGAGCAGTTCTTC. Looking up the rest from reference TRBV7-6 and TRBJ2-1 gives the full variable domain: GAGVSQSPRYKVTKRGQDVALRCDPISGHVSLYWYRQALGQGPEFLTYFNYEAQQDKSGLPNDRFSAERPEGSISTLTIQRTEQRDSAMYRCASSPYPMTSGRGTEQFFGPGTRLTVL.

This clonotype has ten or more counts. The chain employs TRBV4-2 and TRBJ2-7, with D unresolved. V gave up 0 bases and J gave up 0 bases, with 9 bases separating them. The CDR3 totals 15 residues. CDR1 LGHNA and CDR2 YNFKEQ come from the germline V gene. As DNA, the CDR3 is TGTGCCAGCAGCCAAGATTCCAGCAGCTCCTACGAGCAGTACTTC. This codes for CASSQDSSSSYEQYF.

V is TRBV12-3 or TRBV12-4 and J is TRBJ2-1, with D maybe TRBD2 (6 bases). The CDR3 extends over 16 amino acids. Trimming stripped 8 bases from V and 1 base from J, with 18 bases between. The CDR3: CASRYGGASSYNEQFF. In DNA form, the CDR3 reads TGTGCCAGCCGCTACGGCGGGGCGAGTTCCTACAATGAGCAGTTCTTC.

Worth noting for this clonotype: With a much larger clone just one base away, this may be a read error. The rearrangement uses TRBV20-1 and TRBJ2-7, with unresolved D. CDR3 length: 13 residues. Germline V lookup: CDR1 DFQATT, CDR2 SNEGSKA (reference sequence). CDR3 sequence: CSASKGFSSEQYF. The CDR3 nucleotides are TGCAGTGCTAGTAAAGGCTTTTCCTCCGAGCAGTACTTC.

This clonotype was observed at least ten times. The J gene is TRBJ2-7, the V gene TRBV10-3; 7 nucleotides agree with TRBD2. V dropped 6 bases and J dropped 2; count of bases not matched to a gene: 10. This CDR3 contains 15 residues. Germline lookup yields CDR1 ENHRY and CDR2 SYGVKD. The CDR3 sequence: CAIRLKREYTYEQYF. In DNA, the CDR3 is TGTGCCATCAGGCTCAAGCGGGAATACACCTACGAGCAGTACTTC.

The table lists this clonotype with a few counts. This chain joins TRBV27 and TRBJ2-7; D may be TRBD1 or TRBD2 (5 bases each). The ends were cut back, 2 bases at V and 7 bases at J, with 18 bases in the middle. Germline V gives CDR1 MNHEY, CDR2 SMNVEV (reference sequence). The CDR3 consists of 15 residues. DNA of the CDR3: TGTGCCAGCAGTTTAAGTATGGGTCTTTGGGGGGAGCAGTACTTC. Its translation: CASSLSMGLWGEQYF.

This clonotype was seen repeatedly, ten times or more. The rearrangement uses TRBV5-5 and TRBJ1-2, with 9 bases aligning to TRBD1. Germline-derived CDR1 and CDR2 are SGHKS and YYEKEE (reference sequence). There are 15 residues in the CDR3. The ends lost 4 bases at V and 4 bases at J; junction bases unmatched: 8. CDR3 bases: TGTGCCAGCAGCAAAGCTCGGGACAGGGTCTATGGCTACACCTTC. This encodes CASSKARDRVYGYTF. The whole variable domain, filled in from reference TRBV5-5 and TRBJ1-2, reads DAGVTQSPTHLIKTRGQQVTLRCSPISGHKSVSWYQQVLGQGPQFIFQYYEKEERGRGNFPDRFSARQFPNYSSELNVNALLLGDSALYLCASSKARDRVYGYTFGSGTRLTVV.

This clonotype was observed at least ten times. The V gene is TRBV5-6, the J gene TRBJ2-7; perhaps TRBD1 as D (5 bases). Germline V gene lookup returns CDR1 SGHDT and CDR2 YYEEEE. The CDR3 totals 13 residues. V was cut by 4 bases and J by 0 bases, with 8 bases left in between. CDR3 sequence: CASSPDTSYEQYF. In DNA, the CDR3 is TGTGCCAGCAGCCCGGACACCTCCTACGAGCAGTACTTC.

The chain uses TRBV5-4 and TRBJ1-6; D is uncertain. This CDR3 is built from 18 residues. Trimming removed 2 bases at V and 0 bases at J, with 15 bases between. The germline gives CDR1 SGHNT, CDR2 YYREEE (reference sequence). The CDR3 protein is CASSFAAGASSYNSPLHF. In DNA, the CDR3 is TGTGCCAGCAGCTTCGCCGCAGGCGCTAGCTCCTATAATTCACCCCTCCACTTT.

This clonotype was recorded many times. The gene calls are TRBV6-5 and TRBJ1-6; D remains ambiguous. Per germline, CDR1 MNHEY and CDR2 SVGAGI. Trimming took off 2 bases at V and 9 bases at J, with 5 bases between the two ends. The CDR3 is 12 amino acids. CDR3 coding DNA: TGTGCCAGCAGTTACGAAGGTTCACCCCTCCACTTT. Encoded protein: CASSYEGSPLHF.

This clonotype was counted at least ten times. The chain carries TRBV5-5 and TRBJ2-6; 10 positions match TRBD1. Germline CDR1 and CDR2: SGHKS and YYEKEE (reference sequence). This CDR3 has 17 residues. The V segment lost 4 bases and the J segment 1 base; nucleotides outside the gene matches: 5. The CDR3 DNA follows: TGTGCCAGCAGCGAGAGACAGGGGGCATCTGGGGCCAACGTCCTGACTTTC. Residues: CASSERQGASGANVLTF.

The chain employs TRBV19 and TRBJ1-5; D ambiguous. Per germline, CDR1 LNHDA and CDR2 SQIVND (reference sequence). The CDR3 is 14 residues long. The V and J ends lost 5 bases and 5 bases respectively, with 13 bases between them. CDR3 DNA: TGTGCCAGTAGTTTCCGGACGGGATATCAGCCCCAGCATTTT. Translating it yields CASSFRTGYQPQHF.